These 10 T cell receptor beta chains originate from one sample sequenced in a study of blood T cell repertoires in COVID-19. Assay: immunoSEQ multiplex PCR; the TCRdb copy retains only in-frame clones and omits some. The sample holds about 140,000 clones, 75% to 80% seen once. The sample was PBMCs or T cells enriched from blood (not recorded which). The receptors originated from a woman in her fifties or sixties who had recovered from COVID-19.

This sequence joins TRBV10-3 and TRBJ2-3, with 11 bases that match TRBD2. Germline V gene data show CDR1 as ENHRY and CDR2 as SYGVKD. V was pared by 4 bases and J by 4 bases, with 4 bases of the junction left unmatched. The CDR3 is 15 residues long. CDR3 region: CAISGTSGPSDTQYF. CDR3 sequence (DNA): TGTGCCATCAGTGGGACTAGCGGGCCCTCAGATACGCAGTATTTT.

The chain uses TRBV4-1 and TRBJ2-3; 8 nucleotides match TRBD1. Germline V gene lookup returns CDR1 MGHRA and CDR2 YSYEKL. The CDR3 loop spans 15 amino acids. V lost 1 base and J lost 6; bases outside the gene matches: 6. For the CDR3, the DNA is TGCGCCAGCAGCCAAGCGGACAGGGCTGGGGATACGCAGTATTTT. Protein product: CASSQADRAGDTQYF.

This sequence joins TRBV30 and TRBJ2-7; D is undetermined. Per germline, CDR1 GTSNPN and CDR2 SVGIG (reference sequence). This CDR3 region has 12 residues. The ends were cut back, 4 bases at V and 2 bases at J, with 9 bases in the middle. This chain's CDR3 is CAWNKVPYEQYF. The CDR3 nucleotides read TGTGCCTGGAACAAAGTCCCCTACGAGCAGTACTTC.

This clone occurred once. The rearrangement links TRBV11-2 to TRBJ2-3, with 12 bases that match TRBD2. CDR1 SGHAT and CDR2 FQNNGV come from the germline V gene. V lost 1 base to trimming and J lost 10 bases; unmatched junction nucleotides: 6. This CDR3 region has 15 residues. CDR3: CASSLASGGASAQYF. The CDR3 DNA follows: TGTGCCAGCAGCTTAGCTAGCGGGGGGGCCAGTGCGCAGTATTTT.

The chain combines TRBV27 with TRBJ1-5; TRBD1 is a possible D gene (5 bases). The V end lost 5 bases, the J end lost 4 bases, and 15 bases lay between the germline ends. CDR1 and CDR2 (germline): MNHEY, SMNVEV (reference sequence). CDR3 length equals 15 residues. The CDR3 DNA reads as TGTGCCAGCAGTAAACTCGACAGCCTTAATCAGCCCCAGCATTTT. This gives the protein CASSKLDSLNQPQHF.

The gene calls are TRBV7-8 and TRBJ1-6; 8 nucleotides align to TRBD1. Germline lookup yields CDR1 SGHVS and CDR2 FQNEAQ. Unmatched junction bases numbered 6, after V lost 5 bases and J lost 9 bases. There are 14 residues in the CDR3. Here the CDR3 reads CASSLDRVFSPLHF. The DNA for the CDR3 is TGTGCCAGCAGCCTGGACAGGGTGTTTTCACCCCTCCACTTT.

The genes are TRBV19 and TRBJ1-5, with a tentative D call TRBD1 (6 bases). Trimming left V 1 base short and J 7 bases short, with 14 bases between. Germline CDR1 is LNHDA and CDR2 is SQIVND (reference sequence). This CDR3 is 15 amino acids long. CDR3 in DNA: TGTGCCAGTAGTATAGGATACAGGGAAGGCCAGCCCCAGCATTTT. This sequence encodes CASSIGYREGQPQHF.

Only one count was recorded for this clone. V gene TRBV19 combines with J gene TRBJ1-1; 10 bases agree with TRBD1. Looked up from germline, CDR1 is LNHDA and CDR2 is SQIVND (reference sequence). The J segment lost 2 bases and the V segment lost 5 bases, leaving 11 bases of the junction unmatched. CDR3 size: 17 residues. The CDR3 nucleotides read TGTGCCAGTAGTGCCCGCCCGGGACAGGGGATAAACACTGAAGCTTTCTTT. Amino acid sequence: CASSARPGQGINTEAFF.

The rearrangement links TRBV4-1 to TRBJ1-1; weak D call: TRBD1 (6 bases). V was pared by 3 bases and J by 1 base, with 18 bases between. The germline V gene has CDR1 MGHRA and CDR2 YSYEKL. The length of the CDR3 is 17 residues. CDR3 in DNA: TGCGCCAGCAGCCAGCATTCGGCCGAGGACAGGAACACTGAAGCTTTCTTT. This codes for CASSQHSAEDRNTEAFF.

This clone is a singleton in its sample. The V and J genes are TRBV24-1 and TRBJ2-3; TRBD2 agrees at 14 bases. The CDR3 length is 17 residues. Germline V lookup: CDR1 KGHDR, CDR2 SFDVKD. The junction had 7 bases not matched to a gene; V was cut back by 9 bases and J by 0 bases. The CDR3 DNA reads TGTGCCACCCCCCTCCGACTAGCGGGGGGGAGCACAGATACGCAGTATTTT. Its protein is CATPLRLAGGSTDTQYF.